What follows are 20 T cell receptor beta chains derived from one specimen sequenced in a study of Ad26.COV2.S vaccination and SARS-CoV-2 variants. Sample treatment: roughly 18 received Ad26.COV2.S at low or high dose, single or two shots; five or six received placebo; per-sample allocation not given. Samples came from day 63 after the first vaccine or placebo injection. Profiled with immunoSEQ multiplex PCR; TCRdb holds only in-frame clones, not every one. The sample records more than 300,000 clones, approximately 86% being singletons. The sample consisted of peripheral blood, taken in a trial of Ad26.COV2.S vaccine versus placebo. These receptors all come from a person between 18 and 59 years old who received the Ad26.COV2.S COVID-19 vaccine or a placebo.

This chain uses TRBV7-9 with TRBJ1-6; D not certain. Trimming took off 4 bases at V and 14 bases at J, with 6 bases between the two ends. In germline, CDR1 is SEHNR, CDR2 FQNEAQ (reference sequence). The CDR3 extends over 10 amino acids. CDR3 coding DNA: TGTGCCAGCAGCTCGGCGGCCCTCCACTTT. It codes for CASSSAALHF.

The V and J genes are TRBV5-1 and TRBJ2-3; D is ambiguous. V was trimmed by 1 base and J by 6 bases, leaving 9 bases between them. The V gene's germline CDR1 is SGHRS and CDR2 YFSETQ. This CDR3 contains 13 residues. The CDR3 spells CASSLTALDTQYF. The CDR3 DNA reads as TGCGCCAGCAGCTTGACAGCGCTGGATACGCAGTATTTT.

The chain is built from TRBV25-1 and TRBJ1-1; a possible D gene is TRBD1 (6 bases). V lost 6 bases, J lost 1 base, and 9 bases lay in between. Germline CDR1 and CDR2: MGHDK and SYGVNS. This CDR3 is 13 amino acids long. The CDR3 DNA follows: TGTGCCAGCAGAGGGACATCGAACACTGAAGCTTTCTTT. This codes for CASRGTSNTEAFF.

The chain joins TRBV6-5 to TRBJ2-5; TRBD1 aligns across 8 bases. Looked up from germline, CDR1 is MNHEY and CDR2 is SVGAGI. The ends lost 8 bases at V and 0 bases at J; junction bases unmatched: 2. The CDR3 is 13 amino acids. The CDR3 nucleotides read TGTGCCAGCTCAGGGGGCTACCAAGAGACCCAGTACTTC. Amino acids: CASSGGYQETQYF.

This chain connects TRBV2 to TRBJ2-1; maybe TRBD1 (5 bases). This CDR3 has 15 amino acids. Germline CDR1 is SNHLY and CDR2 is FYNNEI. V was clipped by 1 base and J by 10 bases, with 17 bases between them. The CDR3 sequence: CASSEGFGQGKEQFF. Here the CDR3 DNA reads TGTGCCAGCAGTGAAGGGTTCGGGCAGGGTAAAGAGCAGTTCTTC.

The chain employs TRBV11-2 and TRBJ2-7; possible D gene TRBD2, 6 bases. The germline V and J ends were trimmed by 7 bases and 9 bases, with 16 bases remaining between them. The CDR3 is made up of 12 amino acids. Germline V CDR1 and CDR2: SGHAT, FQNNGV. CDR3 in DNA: TGTGCCAGCACCCGCGGGACGAGCGGGCAGTACTTC. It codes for CASTRGTSGQYF. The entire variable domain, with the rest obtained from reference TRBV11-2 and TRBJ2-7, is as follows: EAGVAQSPRYKIIEKRQSVAFWCNPISGHATLYWYQQILGQGPKLLIQFQNNGVVDDSQLPKDRFSAERLKGVDSTLKIQPAKLEDSAVYLCASTRGTSGQYFGPGTRLTVT.

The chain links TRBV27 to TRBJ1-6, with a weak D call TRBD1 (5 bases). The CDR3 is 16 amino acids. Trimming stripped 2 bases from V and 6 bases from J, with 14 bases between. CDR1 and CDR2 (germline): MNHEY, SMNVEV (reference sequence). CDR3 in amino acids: CASSLRGGRGNSPLHF. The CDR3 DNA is TGTGCCAGCAGTTTACGGGGTGGGAGGGGTAATTCACCCCTCCACTTT.

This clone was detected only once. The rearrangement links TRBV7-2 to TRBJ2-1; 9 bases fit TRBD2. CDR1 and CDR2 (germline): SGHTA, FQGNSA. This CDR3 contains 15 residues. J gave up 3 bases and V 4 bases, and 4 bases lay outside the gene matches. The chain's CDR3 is CASSSTSGFYNEQFF. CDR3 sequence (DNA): TGTGCCAGCAGCTCCACTAGCGGGTTCTACAATGAGCAGTTCTTC.

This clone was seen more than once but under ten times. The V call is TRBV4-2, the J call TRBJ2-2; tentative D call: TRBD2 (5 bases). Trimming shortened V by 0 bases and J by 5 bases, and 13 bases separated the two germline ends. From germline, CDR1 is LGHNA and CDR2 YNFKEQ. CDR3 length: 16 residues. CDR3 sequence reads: CASSQDVKGGTGELFF. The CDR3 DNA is TGTGCCAGCAGCCAAGATGTAAAGGGCGGGACCGGGGAGCTGTTTTTT.

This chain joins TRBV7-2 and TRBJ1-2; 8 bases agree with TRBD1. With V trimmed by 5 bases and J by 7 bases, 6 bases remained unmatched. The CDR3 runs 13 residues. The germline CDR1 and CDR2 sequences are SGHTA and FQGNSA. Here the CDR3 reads CASSRGQGGGYTF. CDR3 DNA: TGTGCCAGCAGCCGCGGACAGGGCGGTGGCTACACCTTC.

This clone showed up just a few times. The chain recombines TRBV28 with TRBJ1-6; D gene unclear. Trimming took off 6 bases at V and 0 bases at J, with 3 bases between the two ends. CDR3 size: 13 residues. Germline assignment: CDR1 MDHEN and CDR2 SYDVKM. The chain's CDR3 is CASRPSYNSPLHF. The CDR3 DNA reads TGTGCCAGCAGGCCCTCCTATAATTCACCCCTCCACTTT.

The CDR3 nucleotides read TGTGCCAGCACGGGGGGCTCCCCTCTCGAGCAGTACTTC. This sequence encodes CASTGGSPLEQYF. This chain joins TRBV6-5 and TRBJ2-7, with D tentatively TRBD2 (7 bases). This CDR3 has 13 residues. Trimming removed 7 bases from V and 6 bases from J, with 16 bases in between. The germline V gene encodes CDR1 MNHEY and CDR2 SVGAGI.

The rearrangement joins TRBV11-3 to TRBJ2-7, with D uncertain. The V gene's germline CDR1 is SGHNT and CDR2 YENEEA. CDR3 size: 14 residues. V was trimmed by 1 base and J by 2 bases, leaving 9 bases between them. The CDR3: CASSLAGSTYEQYF. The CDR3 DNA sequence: TGTGCCAGCAGCTTAGCAGGCAGTACCTACGAGCAGTACTTC.

CDR3 nucleotide sequence: TGCGCCAGCTCGCGGCGGGAGGGAATGTACAATGAGCAGTTCTTC. Amino acid sequence: CASSRREGMYNEQFF. V gene TRBV5-1 combines with J gene TRBJ2-1; 9 bases match TRBD2. Germline loops: CDR1 SGHRS, CDR2 YFSETQ. V was clipped by 7 bases and J by 4 bases; unmatched bases: 9. The CDR3 sequence is 15 residues long.

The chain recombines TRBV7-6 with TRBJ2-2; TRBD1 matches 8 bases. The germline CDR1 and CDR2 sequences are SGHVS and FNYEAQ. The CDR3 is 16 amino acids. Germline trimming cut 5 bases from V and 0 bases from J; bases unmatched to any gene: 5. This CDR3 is CASSQGAGTNTGELFF. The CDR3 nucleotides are TGTGCCAGCAGCCAGGGGGCCGGAACGAACACCGGGGAGCTGTTTTTT. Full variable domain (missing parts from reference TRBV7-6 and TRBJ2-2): GAGVSQSPRYKVTKRGQDVALRCDPISGHVSLYWYRQALGQGPEFLTYFNYEAQQDKSGLPNDRFSAERPEGSISTLTIQRTEQRDSAMYRCASSQGAGTNTGELFFGEGSRLTVL.

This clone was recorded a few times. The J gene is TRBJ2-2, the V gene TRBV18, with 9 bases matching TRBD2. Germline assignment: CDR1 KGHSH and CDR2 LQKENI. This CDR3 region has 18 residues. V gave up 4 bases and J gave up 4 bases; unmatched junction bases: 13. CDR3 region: CASSLNPISGGITGELFF. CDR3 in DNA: TGTGCCAGCTCACTAAACCCCATAAGCGGGGGGATCACCGGGGAGCTGTTTTTT.

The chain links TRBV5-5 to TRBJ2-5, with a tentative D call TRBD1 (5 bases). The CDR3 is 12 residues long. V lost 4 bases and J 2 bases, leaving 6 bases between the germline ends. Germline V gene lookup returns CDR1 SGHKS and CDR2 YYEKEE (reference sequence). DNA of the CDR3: TGTGCCAGCAGCAGACAGCAAGAGACCCAGTACTTC. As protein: CASSRQQETQYF. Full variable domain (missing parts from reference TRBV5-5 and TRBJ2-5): DAGVTQSPTHLIKTRGQQVTLRCSPISGHKSVSWYQQVLGQGPQFIFQYYEKEERGRGNFPDRFSARQFPNYSSELNVNALLLGDSALYLCASSRQQETQYFGPGTRLLVL.

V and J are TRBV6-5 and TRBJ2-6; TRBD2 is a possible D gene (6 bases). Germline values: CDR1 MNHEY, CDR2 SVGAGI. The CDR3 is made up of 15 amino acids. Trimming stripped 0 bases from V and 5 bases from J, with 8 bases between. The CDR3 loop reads CASSYSEGRANVLTF. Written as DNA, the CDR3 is TGTGCCAGCAGTTACTCGGAGGGAAGGGCCAACGTCCTGACTTTC.

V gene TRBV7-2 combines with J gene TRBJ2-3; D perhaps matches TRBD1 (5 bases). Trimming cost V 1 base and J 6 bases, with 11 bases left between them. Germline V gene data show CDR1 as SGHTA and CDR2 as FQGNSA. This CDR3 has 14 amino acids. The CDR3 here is CASSLGGRVDTQYF. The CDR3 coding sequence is TGTGCCAGCAGCTTAGGAGGCAGGGTCGATACGCAGTATTTT. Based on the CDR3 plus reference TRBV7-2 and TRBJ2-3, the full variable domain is GAGVSQSPSNKVTEKGKDVELRCDPISGHTALYWYRQSLGQGLEFLIYFQGNSAPDKSGLPSDRFSAERTGGSVSTLTIQRTQQEDSAVYLCASSLGGRVDTQYFGPGTRLTVL.

CDR3 sequence: CASSLAGGGGDEQFF. The CDR3 bases are TGTGCCAGCAGCTTAGCAGGAGGGGGGGGCGATGAGCAGTTCTTC. V gene TRBV7-2 combines with J gene TRBJ2-1; TRBD2 is a possible D gene (7 bases). The CDR3 consists of 15 residues. The germline V and J ends were trimmed by 0 bases and 8 bases, with 14 bases remaining between them. CDR1 SGHTA and CDR2 FQGNSA come from the germline V gene.